This TCR beta chain was sequenced for a study of shared clonotypes between healthy human individuals. Notes on the study in general: For naive CD4 cells, 4% to 5% of clonotypes were shared across four donors. Larger richness was generally estimated for naive than memory subsets. The generation probabilities recorded for non-shared clonotypes fell below those of clonotypes shared by all four donors.

Comment on this clone: Its target is not known.

With 6 bases clipped from V and 6 bases from J, the junction kept 12 bases outside the gene matches. The CDR3 is 16 residues long. Per the germline V gene, CDR1 is SGHTA and CDR2 is FQGNSA. Assay runs were performed at deep level. Using immunoSEQ multiplex PCR, the repertoire was profiled, and TCRdb retains in-frame clones only, with some absent. The repertoire holds some 1.4 million clones, with 95% to 97% as singletons. The chain carries TRBV7-2 and TRBJ2-1; 9 bases are shared with TRBD1. Material: naive CD4+ T cells sorted from blood. Subset meaning: CD45RA+ positively selected. This TCR was sampled from a man aged 30 to 39 in good health. CDR3 residues: CASSRPLTGGINEQFF. CDR3 nucleotide sequence: TGTGCCAGCAGTCGTCCCCTGACAGGGGGAATCAATGAGCAGTTCTTC.